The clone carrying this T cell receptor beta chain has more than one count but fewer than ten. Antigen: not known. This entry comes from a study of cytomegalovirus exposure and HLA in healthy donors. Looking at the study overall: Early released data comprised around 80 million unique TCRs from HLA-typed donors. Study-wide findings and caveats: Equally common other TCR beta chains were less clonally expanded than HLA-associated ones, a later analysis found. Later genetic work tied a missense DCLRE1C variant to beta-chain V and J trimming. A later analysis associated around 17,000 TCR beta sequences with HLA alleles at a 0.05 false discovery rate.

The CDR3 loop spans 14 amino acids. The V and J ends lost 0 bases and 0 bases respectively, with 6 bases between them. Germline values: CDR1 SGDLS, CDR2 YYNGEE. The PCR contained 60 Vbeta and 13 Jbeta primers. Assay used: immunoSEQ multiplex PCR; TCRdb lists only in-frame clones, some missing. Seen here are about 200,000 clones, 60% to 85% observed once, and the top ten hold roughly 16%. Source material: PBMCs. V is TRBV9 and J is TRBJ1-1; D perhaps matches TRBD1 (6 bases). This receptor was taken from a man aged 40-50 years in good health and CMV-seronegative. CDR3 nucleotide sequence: TGTGCCAGCAGCGTAGGGACAGTGAACACTGAAGCTTTCTTT. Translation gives CASSVGTVNTEAFF.